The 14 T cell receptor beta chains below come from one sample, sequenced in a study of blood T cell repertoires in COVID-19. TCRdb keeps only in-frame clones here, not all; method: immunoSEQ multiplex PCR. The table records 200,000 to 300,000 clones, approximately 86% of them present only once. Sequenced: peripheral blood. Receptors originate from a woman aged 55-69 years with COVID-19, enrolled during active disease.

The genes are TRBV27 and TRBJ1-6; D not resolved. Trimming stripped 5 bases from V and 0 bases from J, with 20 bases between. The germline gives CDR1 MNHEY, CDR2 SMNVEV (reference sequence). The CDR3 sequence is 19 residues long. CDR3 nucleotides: TGTGCCAGCAGTCCCCGTGGAAGCGGTTCGAGCTCCTATAATTCACCCCTCCACTTT. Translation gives CASSPRGSGSSSYNSPLHF.

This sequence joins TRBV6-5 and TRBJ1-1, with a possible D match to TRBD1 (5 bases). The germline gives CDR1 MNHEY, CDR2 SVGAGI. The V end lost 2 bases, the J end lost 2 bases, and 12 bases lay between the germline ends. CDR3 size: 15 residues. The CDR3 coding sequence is TGTGCCAGCAGTTACGGCCGGGGGGGAAACACTGAAGCTTTCTTT. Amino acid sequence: CASSYGRGGNTEAFF.

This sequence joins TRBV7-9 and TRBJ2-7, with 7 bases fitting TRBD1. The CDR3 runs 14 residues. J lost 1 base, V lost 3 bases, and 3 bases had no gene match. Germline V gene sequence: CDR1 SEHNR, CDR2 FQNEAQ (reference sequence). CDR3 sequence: CASSFQGDSYEQYF. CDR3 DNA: TGTGCCAGCAGCTTTCAGGGGGATTCCTACGAGCAGTACTTC.

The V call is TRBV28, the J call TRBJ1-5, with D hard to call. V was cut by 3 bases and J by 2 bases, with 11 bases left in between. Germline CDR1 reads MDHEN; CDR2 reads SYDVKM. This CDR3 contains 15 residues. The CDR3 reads CASSFGGNGNQPQHF. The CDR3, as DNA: TGTGCCAGCAGTTTTGGAGGGAACGGCAATCAGCCCCAGCATTTT.

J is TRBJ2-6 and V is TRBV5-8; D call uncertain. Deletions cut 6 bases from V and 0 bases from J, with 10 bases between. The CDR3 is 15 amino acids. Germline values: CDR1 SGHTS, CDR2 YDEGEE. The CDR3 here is CASTFLGSGANVLTF. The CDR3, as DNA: TGTGCCAGCACCTTCCTCGGCTCTGGGGCCAACGTCCTGACTTTC.

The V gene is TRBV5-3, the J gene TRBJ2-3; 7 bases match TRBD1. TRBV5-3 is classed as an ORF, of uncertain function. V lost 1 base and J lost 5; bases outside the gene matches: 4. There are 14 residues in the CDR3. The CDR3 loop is CARSLRTGKDTQYF. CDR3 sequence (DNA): TGTGCCAGAAGCTTGCGGACAGGCAAAGATACGCAGTATTTT.

CDR3 sequence: CASSLRTGRPGELFF. In DNA form, the CDR3 reads TGCGCCAGCAGCCTAAGGACAGGGCGTCCCGGGGAGCTGTTTTTT. The gene calls are TRBV5-1 and TRBJ2-2, with 8 positions matching TRBD1. The CDR3 length is 15 residues. Germline CDR1 SGHRS, CDR2 YFSETQ. The V gene end was trimmed by 4 bases and the J gene end by 6 bases; junction bases not matched to a gene: 8.

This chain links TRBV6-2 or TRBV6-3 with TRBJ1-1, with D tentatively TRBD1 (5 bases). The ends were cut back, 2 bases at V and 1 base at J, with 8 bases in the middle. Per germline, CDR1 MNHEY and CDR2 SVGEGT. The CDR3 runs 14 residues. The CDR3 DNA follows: TGTGCCAGCAGTTACGACAGACAGAACACTGAAGCTTTCTTT. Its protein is CASSYDRQNTEAFF.

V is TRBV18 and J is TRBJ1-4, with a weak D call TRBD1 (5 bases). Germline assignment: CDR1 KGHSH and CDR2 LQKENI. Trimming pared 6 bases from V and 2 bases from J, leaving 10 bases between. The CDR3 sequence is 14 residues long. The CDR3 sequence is CASSLRGTNEKLFF. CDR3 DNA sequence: TGTGCCAGCTCCCTTCGGGGGACTAATGAAAAACTGTTTTTT. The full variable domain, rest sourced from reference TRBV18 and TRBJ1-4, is NAGVMQNPRHLVRRRGQEARLRCSPMKGHSHVYWYRQLPEEGLKFMVYLQKENIIDESGMPKERFSAEFPKEGPSILRIQQVVRGDSAAYFCASSLRGTNEKLFFGSGTQLSVL.

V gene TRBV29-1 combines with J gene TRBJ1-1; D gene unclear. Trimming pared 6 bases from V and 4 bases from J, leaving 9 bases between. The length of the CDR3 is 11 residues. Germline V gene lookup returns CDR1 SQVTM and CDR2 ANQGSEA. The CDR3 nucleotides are TGCAGCGTCTATGAGGGCACTGAAGCTTTCTTT. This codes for CSVYEGTEAFF.

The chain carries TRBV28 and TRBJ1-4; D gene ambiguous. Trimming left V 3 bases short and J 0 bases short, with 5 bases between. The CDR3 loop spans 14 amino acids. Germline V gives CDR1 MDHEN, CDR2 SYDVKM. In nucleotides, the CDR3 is TGTGCCAGCAGTTTGTCTGCAACTAATGAAAAACTGTTTTTT. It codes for CASSLSATNEKLFF.

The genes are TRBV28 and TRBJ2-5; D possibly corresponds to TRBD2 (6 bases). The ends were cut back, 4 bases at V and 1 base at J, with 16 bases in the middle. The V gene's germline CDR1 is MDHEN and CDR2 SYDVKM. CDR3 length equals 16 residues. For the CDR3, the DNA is TGTGCCAGCAGTTCCCTCGGGACTGGGGGCCAAGAGACCCAGTACTTC. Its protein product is CASSSLGTGGQETQYF. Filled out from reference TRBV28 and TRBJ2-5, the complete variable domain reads DVKVTQSSRYLVKRTGEKVFLECVQDMDHENMFWYRQDPGLGLRLIYFSYDVKMKEKGDIPEGYSVSREKKERFSLILESASTNQTSMYLCASSSLGTGGQETQYFGPGTRLLVL.

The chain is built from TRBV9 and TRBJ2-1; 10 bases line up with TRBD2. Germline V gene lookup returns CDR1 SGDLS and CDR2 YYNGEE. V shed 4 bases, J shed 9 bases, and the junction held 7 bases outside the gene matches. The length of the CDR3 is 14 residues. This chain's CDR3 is CASSSLAGLSEQFF. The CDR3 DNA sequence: TGTGCCAGCAGCTCACTAGCGGGACTATCTGAGCAGTTCTTC.

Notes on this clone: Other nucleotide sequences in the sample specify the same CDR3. The CDR3 DNA sequence: TGTGCCAGCAGCCAAGGGAGCTCCTACAATGAGCAGTTCTTC. Its translation: CASSQGSSYNEQFF. This chain links TRBV4-2 with TRBJ2-1; D not resolved. This CDR3 contains 14 residues. The V gene's germline CDR1 is LGHNA and CDR2 YNFKEQ. With 1 base removed from V and 0 bases from J, the gap between germline ends came to 4 bases.